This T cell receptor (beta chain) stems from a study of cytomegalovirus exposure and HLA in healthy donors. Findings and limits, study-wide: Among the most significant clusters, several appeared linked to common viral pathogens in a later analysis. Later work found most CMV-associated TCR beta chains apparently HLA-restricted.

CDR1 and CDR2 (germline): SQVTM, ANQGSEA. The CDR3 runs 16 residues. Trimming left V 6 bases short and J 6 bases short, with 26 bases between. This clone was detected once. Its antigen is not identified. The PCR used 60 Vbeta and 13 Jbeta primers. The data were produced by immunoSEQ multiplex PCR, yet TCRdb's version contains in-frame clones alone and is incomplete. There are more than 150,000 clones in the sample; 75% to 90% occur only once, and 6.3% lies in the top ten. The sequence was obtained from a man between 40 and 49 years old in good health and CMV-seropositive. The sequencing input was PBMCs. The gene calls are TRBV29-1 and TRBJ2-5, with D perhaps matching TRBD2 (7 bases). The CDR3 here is CSVEYLFRGGVKTQYF. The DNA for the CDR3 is TGCAGCGTGGAATACCTCTTTAGGGGGGGCGTTAAGACCCAGTACTTC.